This T cell receptor beta chain comes out of a study of T cells in localized non-small cell lung cancer. Regarding the study as a whole: Adjacent lung tissue had a median 57 of the top 100 clones found in the tumor. With higher T cell density in blood came longer overall survival. Uninvolved adjacent lung had higher T cell clonality than tumor and all other tissues. As only one tumor region underwent sequencing, heterogeneity remains possible.

The CDR3 is 17 amino acids. The V end lost 3 bases, the J end lost 0 bases, and 12 bases lay between the germline ends. The germline V gene encodes CDR1 LNHDA and CDR2 SQIVND (reference sequence). Comment on this clone: What it recognizes is unknown.

Assay used: immunoSEQ multiplex PCR; TCRdb lists only in-frame clones, some missing. The sample records about 21,000 clones, 70% to 90% being singletons. The J gene is TRBJ2-6, the V gene TRBV19; TRBD1 is a possible D gene (5 bases). The TCR sequence derives from a male donor aged 60 or older with stage II lung adenocarcinoma. The sample consisted of peripheral blood mononuclear cells, taken before any cancer treatment. The CDR3 coding sequence is TGTGCCAGTAGTATGGGGCAGGGCATCTCTGGGGCCAACGTCCTGACTTTC. Its translation: CASSMGQGISGANVLTF.